This T cell receptor beta chain was identified during a study of glioma-infiltrating T cells. The study's findings and limits: CDR3 overlap between tissue and blood was very small. Above-expected tissue-blood divergence occurred in all gliomas, most in low-grade ones.

This CDR3 spans 13 amino acids. CDR1 is DFQATT, CDR2 SNEGSKA, per germline (reference sequence). Remarks on this clonotype: Its antigen is undetermined. Germline and junction disagree at one end, which may indicate a read error.

The iRepertoire nested amplicon-rescue multiplex PCR amplified TCR alpha and beta CDR3s from RNA. One-step reverse transcription and amplification started from around 100-400 ng of tissue mRNA or PBMC total RNA. In TCRdb, the multiplex PCR reads were re-called with MiXCR into one record per CDR3 protein. Of 100,000 to 150,000 distinct CDR3 sequences listed, approximately 23% are singletons. J is TRBJ1-2 and V is TRBV20-1, with D uncertain. Sequenced material: glioma tissue, nonneoplastic brain tissue, or PBMCs (not recorded which). This TCR was sampled from a human donor with low-grade glioma or glioblastoma, undergoing nonglioma brain surgery, or in good health (not recorded which). CDR3 in DNA: TGCAGTGCTAGTATCGACACCAAATATGGATACACCTTC. This translates into CSASIDTKYGYTF.